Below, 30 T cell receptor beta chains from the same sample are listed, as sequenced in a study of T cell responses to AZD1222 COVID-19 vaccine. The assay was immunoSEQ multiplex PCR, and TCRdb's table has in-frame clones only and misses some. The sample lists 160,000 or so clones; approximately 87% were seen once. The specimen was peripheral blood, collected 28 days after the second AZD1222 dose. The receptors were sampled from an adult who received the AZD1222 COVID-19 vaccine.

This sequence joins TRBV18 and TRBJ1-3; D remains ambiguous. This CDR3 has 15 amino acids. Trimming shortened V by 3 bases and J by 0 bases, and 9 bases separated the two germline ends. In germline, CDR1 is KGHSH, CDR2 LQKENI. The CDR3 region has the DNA TGTGCCAGCTCACCTGCGGGCCTCTCTGGAAACACCATATATTTT. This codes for CASSPAGLSGNTIYF. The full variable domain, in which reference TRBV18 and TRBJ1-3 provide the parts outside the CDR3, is NAGVMQNPRHLVRRRGQEARLRCSPMKGHSHVYWYRQLPEEGLKFMVYLQKENIIDESGMPKERFSAEFPKEGPSILRIQQVVRGDSAAYFCASSPAGLSGNTIYFGEGSWLTVV.

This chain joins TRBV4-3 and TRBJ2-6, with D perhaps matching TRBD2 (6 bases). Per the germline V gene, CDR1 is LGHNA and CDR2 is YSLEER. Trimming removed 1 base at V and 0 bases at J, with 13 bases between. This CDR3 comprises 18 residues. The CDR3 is CASSQVMGGSSGANVLTF. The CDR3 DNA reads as TGCGCCAGCAGCCAAGTAATGGGGGGTAGCTCTGGGGCCAACGTCCTGACTTTC.

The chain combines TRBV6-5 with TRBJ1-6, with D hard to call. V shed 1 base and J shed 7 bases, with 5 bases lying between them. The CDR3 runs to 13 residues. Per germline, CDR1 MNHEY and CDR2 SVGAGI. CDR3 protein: CASSYFANSPLHF. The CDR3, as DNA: TGTGCCAGCAGTTACTTTGCGAATTCACCCCTCCACTTT.

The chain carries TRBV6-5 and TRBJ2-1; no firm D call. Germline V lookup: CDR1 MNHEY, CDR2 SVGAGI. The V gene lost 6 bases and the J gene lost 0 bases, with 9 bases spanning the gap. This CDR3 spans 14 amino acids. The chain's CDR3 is CASSQVSSYNEQFF. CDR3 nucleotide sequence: TGTGCCAGCAGCCAAGTGAGCTCCTACAATGAGCAGTTCTTC.

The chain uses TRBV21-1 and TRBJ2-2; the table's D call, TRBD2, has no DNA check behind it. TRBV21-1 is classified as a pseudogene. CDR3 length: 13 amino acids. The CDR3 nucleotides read TGTGCCAGCACCTTATCTAACACCGGGGAGCTGTTTTTT. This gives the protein CASTLSNTGELFF.

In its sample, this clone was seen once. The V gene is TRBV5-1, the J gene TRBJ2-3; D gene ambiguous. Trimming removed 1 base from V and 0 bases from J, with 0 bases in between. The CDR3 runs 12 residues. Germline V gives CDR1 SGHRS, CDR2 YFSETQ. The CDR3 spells CASSLSTDTQYF. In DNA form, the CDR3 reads TGCGCCAGCAGCTTGAGCACAGATACGCAGTATTTT.

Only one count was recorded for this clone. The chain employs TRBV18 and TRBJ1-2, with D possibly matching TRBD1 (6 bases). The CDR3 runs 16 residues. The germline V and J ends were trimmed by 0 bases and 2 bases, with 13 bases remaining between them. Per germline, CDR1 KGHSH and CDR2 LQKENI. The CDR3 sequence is CASSPPLRGPNYGYTF. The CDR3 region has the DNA TGTGCCAGCTCACCACCGCTCAGGGGTCCCAACTATGGCTACACCTTC.

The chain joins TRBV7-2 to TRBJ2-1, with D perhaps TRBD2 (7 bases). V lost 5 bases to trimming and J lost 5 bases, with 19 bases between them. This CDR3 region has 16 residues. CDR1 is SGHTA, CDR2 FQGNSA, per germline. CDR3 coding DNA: TGTGCCAGCAGCGCCTCTAGGGGGGGCGATCACAATGAGCAGTTCTTC. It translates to CASSASRGGDHNEQFF.

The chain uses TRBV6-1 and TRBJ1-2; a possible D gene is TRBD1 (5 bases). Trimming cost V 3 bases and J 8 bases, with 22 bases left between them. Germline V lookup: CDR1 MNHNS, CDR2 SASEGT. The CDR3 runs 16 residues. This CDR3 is CASSESSSGKLGGYTF. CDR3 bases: TGTGCCAGCAGTGAGTCTTCATCAGGGAAGTTGGGCGGCTACACCTTC.

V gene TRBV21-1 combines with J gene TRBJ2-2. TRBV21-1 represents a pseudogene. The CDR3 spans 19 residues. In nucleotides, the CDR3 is TGTGCCAGCAGCAAAAGGCTCCCAACACAAGGGCCGAACACCGGGGAGCTGTTTTTT. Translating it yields CASSKRLPTQGPNTGELFF.

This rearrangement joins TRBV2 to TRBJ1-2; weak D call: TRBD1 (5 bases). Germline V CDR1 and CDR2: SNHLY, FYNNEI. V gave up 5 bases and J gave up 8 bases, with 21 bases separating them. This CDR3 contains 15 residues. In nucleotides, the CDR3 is TGTGCCAGCAGTCAGAAAGAGACAGCCCTATCCGGCTACACCTTC. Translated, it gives CASSQKETALSGYTF.

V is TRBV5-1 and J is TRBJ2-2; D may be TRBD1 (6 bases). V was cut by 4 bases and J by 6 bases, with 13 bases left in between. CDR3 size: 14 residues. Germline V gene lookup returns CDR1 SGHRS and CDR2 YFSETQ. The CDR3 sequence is CASSPRGPAGELFF. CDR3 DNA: TGCGCCAGCAGCCCCAGGGGTCCCGCCGGGGAGCTGTTTTTT.

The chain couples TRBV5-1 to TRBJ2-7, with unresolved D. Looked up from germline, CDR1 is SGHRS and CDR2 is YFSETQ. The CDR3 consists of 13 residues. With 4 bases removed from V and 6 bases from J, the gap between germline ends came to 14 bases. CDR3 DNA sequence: TGCGCCAGCAGCCTTAACACACTCGGCGAGCAGTACTTC. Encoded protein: CASSLNTLGEQYF.

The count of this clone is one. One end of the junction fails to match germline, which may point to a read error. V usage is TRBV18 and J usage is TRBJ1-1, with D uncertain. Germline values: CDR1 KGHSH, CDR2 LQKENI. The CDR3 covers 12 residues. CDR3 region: CATSLLNTEAFF. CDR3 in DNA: TGTGCCACCTCACTATTAAACACTGAAGCTTTCTTT.

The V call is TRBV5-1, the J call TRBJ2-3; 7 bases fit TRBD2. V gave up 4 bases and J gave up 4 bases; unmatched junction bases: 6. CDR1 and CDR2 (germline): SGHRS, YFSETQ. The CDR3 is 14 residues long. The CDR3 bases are TGCGCCAGCAGCCAAGGACTAGAGGCAGATACGCAGTATTTT. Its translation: CASSQGLEADTQYF.

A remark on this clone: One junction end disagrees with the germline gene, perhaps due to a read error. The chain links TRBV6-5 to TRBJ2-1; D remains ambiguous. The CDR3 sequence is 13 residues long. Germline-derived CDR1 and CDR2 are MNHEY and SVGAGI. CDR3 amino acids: CVSSYLGGNEQFF. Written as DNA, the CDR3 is TGTGTCAGCAGTTATCTGGGCGGCAATGAGCAGTTCTTC.

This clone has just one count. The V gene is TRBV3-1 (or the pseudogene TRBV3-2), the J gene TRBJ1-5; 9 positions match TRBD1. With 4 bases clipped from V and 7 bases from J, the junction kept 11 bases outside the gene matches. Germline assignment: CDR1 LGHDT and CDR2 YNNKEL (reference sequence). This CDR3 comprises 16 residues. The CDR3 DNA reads TGTGCCAGCAGCCCTCGACCGGGACAGGGCCCCCAGCCCCAGCATTTT. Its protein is CASSPRPGQGPQPQHF.

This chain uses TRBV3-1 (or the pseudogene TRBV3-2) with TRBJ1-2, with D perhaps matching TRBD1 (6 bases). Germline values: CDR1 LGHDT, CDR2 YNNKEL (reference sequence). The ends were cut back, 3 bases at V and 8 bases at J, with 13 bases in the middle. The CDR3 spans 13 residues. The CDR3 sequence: CASSHGTPRGYTF. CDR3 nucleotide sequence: TGTGCCAGCAGCCACGGGACACCCAGGGGCTACACCTTC.

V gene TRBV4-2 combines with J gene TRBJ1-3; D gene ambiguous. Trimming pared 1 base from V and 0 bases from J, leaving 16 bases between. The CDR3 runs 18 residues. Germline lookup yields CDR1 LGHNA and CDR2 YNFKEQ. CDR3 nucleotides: TGTGCCAGCAGCCAAGTTTTCCAGGTGGTTAGCTCTGGAAACACCATATATTTT. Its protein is CASSQVFQVVSSGNTIYF.

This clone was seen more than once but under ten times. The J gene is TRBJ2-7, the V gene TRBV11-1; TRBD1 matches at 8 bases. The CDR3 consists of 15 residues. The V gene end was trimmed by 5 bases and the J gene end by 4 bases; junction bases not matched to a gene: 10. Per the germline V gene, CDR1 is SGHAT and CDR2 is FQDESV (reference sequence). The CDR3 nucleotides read TGTGCCAGCAGCCATCAGGGGGCAGGCCAATACGAGCAGTACTTC. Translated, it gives CASSHQGAGQYEQYF.

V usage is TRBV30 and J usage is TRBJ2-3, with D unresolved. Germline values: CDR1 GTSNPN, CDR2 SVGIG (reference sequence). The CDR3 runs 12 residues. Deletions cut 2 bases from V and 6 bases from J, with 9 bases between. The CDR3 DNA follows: TGTGCCTGGAGTCCACTGTCGGATACGCAGTATTTT. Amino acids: CAWSPLSDTQYF.

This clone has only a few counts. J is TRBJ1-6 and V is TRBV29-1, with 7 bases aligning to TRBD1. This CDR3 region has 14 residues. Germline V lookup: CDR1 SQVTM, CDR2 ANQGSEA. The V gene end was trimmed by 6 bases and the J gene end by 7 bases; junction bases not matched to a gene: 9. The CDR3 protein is CSVGGQEPNSPLHF. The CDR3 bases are TGCAGCGTGGGAGGACAGGAACCAAATTCACCCCTCCACTTT.

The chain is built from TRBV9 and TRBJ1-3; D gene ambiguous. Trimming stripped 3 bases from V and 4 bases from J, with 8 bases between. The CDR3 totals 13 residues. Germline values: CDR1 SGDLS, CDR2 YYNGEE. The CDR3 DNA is TGTGCCAGCAGCGCCCTCGGGGGAAACACCATATATTTT. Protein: CASSALGGNTIYF.

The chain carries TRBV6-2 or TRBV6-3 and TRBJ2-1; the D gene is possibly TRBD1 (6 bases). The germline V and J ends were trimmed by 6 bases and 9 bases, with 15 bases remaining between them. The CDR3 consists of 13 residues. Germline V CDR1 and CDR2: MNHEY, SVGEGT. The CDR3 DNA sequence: TGTGCCAGCAGCCCTGACTGGGGGCCTGAGCAGTTCTTC. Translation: CASSPDWGPEQFF.

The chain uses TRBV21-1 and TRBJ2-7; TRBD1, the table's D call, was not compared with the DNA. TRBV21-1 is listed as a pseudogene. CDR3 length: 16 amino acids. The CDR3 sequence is CASSRIRGQVYYEQYF. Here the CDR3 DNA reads TGTGCCAGCAGCCGCATAAGGGGACAGGTTTACTACGAGCAGTACTTC.

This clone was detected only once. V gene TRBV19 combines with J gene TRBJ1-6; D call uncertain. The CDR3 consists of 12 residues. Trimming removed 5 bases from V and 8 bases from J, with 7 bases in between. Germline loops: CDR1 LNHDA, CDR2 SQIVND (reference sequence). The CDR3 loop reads CASSYRDSPLHF. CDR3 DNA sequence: TGTGCCAGTAGTTATAGAGATTCACCCCTCCACTTT. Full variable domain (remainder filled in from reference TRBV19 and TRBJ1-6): DGGITQSPKYLFRKEGQNVTLSCEQNLNHDAMYWYRQDPGQGLRLIYYSQIVNDFQKGDIAEGYSVSREKKESFPLTVTSAQKNPTAFYLCASSYRDSPLHFGNGTRLTVT.

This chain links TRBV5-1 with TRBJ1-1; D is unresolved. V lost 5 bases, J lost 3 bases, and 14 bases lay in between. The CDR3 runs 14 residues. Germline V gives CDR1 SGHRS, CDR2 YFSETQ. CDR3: CASRRANQDTEAFF. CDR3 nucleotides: TGCGCCAGCAGGAGGGCCAACCAGGACACTGAAGCTTTCTTT.

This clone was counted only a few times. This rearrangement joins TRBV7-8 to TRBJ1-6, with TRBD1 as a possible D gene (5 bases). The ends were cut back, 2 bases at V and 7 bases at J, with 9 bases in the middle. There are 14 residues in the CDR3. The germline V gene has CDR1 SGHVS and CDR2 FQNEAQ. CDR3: CASSLRQLNSPLHF. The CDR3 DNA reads TGTGCCAGCAGCTTACGACAGTTAAATTCACCCCTCCACTTT.

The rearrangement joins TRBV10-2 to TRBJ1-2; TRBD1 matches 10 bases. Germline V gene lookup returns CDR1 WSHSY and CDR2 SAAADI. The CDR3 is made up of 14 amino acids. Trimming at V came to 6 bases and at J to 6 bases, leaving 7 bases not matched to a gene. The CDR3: CASRGQGQINGYTF. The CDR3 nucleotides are TGCGCCAGCAGGGGACAGGGGCAAATTAATGGCTACACCTTC.

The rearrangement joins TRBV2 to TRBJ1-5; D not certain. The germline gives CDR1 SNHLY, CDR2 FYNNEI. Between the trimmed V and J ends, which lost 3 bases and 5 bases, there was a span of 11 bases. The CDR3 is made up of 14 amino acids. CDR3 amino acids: CASSEAGRDQPQHF. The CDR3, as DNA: TGTGCCAGCAGTGAGGCCGGCAGAGATCAGCCCCAGCATTTT.